Listed below are T cell receptor beta chains from one sample, sequenced in a study of Ad26.COV2.S vaccination and SARS-CoV-2 variants. Sequenced by immunoSEQ multiplex PCR; TCRdb stores in-frame clones only, minus some. Of about 350,000 clones detected, approximately 86% appear once; the ten largest clones hold approximately 12%. The sample was peripheral blood, taken in a trial of Ad26.COV2.S vaccine versus placebo. These receptors were collected from a person between 18 and 65 years old who received the Ad26.COV2.S COVID-19 vaccine or a placebo. Each CDR3 is given without its conserved first and last residue. D genes are given only for firm matches.

TRBV7-2	TRBD2	TRBJ2-1	ASSLAASGGSYNEQF
TRBV30	TRBD1	TRBJ1-5	AWSGQGGNQPQH
TRBV19	TRBD1	TRBJ1-1	ASSIRAGGSAF
TRBV11-2	TRBD2	TRBJ2-3	ASSLRSGGDTDTQY
TRBV28	.	TRBJ1-1	ASSLYREAF
TRBV28	.	TRBJ1-2	ASSLNRRLYLYGYT
TRBV28	.	TRBJ1-2	ASTPGLIRHGYT
TRBV20-1	.	TRBJ1-5	SASRNQPQH
TRBV12-3/TRBV12-4	.	TRBJ2-7	ASSSQINYEQY
TRBV5-1	.	TRBJ2-7	ASSLGPGASYEQY
TRBV4-2	.	TRBJ1-6	ASSSATNNSPLH
TRBV29-1	.	TRBJ2-3	SVMGGTSGRTDTQY
TRBV30	.	TRBJ1-1	AWSGAGTDRKLWGNTEAF
TRBV5-1	TRBD1	TRBJ1-1	ASSRTGAEAF
TRBV10-3	TRBD2	TRBJ2-5	AISELELAGGRGETQY
TRBV10-3	.	TRBJ1-6	AISEYREESPLH
TRBV7-9	TRBD2	TRBJ2-1	ASSTGLADEQF
TRBV20-1	TRBD2	TRBJ2-5	SASSLAGGVLETQY
TRBV21-1	.	TRBJ2-6	ASSLASSGANVLT
TRBV28	TRBD2	TRBJ2-3	ASSSGGAGTDTQY
TRBV2	.	TRBJ1-1	ASSVGENTEAF
TRBV5-5	.	TRBJ2-7	ASSFGTASYEQY
TRBV6-5	.	TRBJ2-5	ASSYSTPRGQY
TRBV4-1	.	TRBJ2-1	ASSQDPRKGLEDEQF
TRBV28	TRBD1	TRBJ2-7	ASRPGGQGSNEQY
TRBV7-8	.	TRBJ1-6	ASSLGGSPLH
TRBV7-9	TRBD1	TRBJ2-7	ASSSLDRGEQY
TRBV27	.	TRBJ2-7	ASSLSPLEGYEQY
TRBV5-1	.	TRBJ2-2	ASSLGGRSTGELF
TRBV3-1/TRBV3-2	TRBD1	TRBJ1-2	ASSPGQGAYGYT
TRBV6-2/TRBV6-3	.	TRBJ1-1	ASSYTRTHVNTEAF
TRBV7-9	.	TRBJ1-2	ASSPLLGVGNYGYT
TRBV2	.	TRBJ1-2	ASSEDGGNYGYT
TRBV7-3	.	TRBJ1-1	ASSFQGDTEAF
TRBV30	TRBD1	TRBJ2-2	AWKVGTGDTGELF